Sequencing of this T cell receptor beta chain was carried out in a study of shared clonotypes between healthy human individuals. Libraries were prepared by immunoSEQ multiplex PCR; TCRdb keeps only in-frame clonotypes and omits some of them. The top ten hold approximately 12% of the sample, which has about 490,000 clones, almost 80% seen once. Germline V CDR1 and CDR2: SGHTA, FQGTGA. This CDR3 comprises 13 residues. The V gene lost 1 base and the J gene lost 9 bases, with 10 bases spanning the gap. The receptor's source is a woman between 35 and 50 years old in good health. Some clones in this sample may be carry-over from other donors' samples. The genes are TRBV7-3 and TRBJ2-1, with D hard to call. The sample was PBMCs. This CDR3 reads CASSLRVHGEQFF. CDR3 nucleotides: TGTGCCAGCAGCTTAAGAGTACATGGTGAGCAGTTCTTC.